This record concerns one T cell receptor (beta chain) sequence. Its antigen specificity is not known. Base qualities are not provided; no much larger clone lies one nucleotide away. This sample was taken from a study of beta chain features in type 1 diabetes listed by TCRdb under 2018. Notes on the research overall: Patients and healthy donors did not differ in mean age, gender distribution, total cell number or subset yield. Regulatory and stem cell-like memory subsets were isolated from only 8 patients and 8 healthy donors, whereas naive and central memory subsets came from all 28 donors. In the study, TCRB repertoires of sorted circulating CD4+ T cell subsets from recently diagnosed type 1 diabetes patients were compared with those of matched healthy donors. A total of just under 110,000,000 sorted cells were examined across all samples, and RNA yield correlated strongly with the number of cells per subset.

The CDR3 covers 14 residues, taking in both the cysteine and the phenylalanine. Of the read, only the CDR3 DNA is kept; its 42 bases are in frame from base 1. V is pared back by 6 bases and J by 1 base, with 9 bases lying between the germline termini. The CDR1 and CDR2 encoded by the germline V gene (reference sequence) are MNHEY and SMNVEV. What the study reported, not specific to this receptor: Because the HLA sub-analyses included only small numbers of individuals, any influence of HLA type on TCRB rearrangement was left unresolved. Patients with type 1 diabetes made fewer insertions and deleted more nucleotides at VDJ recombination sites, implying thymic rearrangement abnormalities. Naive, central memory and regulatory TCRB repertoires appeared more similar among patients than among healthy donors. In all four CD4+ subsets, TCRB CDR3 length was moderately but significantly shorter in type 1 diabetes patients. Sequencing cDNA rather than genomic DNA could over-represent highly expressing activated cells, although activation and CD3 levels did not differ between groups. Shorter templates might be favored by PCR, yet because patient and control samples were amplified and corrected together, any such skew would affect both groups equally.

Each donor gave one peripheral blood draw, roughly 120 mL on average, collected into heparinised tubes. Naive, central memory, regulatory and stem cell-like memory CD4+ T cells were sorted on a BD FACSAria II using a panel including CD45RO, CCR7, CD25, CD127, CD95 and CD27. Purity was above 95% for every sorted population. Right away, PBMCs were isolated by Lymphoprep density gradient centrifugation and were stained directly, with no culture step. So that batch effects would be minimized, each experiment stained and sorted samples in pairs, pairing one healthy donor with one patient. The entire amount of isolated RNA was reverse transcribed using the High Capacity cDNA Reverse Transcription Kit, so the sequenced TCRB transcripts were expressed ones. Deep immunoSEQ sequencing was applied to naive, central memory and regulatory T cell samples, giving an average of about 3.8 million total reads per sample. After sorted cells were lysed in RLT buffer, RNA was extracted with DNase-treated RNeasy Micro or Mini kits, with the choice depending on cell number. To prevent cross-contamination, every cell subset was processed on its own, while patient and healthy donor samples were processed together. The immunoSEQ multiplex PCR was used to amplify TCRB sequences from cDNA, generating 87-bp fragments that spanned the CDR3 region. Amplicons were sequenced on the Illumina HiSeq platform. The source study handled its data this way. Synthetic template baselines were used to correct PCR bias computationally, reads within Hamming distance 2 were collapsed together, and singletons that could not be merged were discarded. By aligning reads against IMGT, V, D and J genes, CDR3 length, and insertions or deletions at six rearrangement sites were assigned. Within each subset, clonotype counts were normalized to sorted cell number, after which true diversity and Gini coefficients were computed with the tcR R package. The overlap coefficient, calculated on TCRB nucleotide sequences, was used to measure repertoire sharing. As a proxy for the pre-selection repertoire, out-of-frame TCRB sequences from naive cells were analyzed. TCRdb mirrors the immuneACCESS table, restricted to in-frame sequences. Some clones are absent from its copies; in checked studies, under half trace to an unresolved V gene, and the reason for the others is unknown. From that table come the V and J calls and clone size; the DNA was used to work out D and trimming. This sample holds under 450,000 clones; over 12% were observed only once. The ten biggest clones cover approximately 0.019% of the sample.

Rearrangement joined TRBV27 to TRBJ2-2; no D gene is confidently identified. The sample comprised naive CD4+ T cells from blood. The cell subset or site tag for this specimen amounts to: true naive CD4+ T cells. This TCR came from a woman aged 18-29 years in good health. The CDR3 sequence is CASRRFLNTGELFF. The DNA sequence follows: TGTGCCAGCAGGCGATTCTTGAACACCGGGGAGCTGTTTTTT.